A selection of T cell receptor beta chains follows, all from one sample in a study of blood T cell repertoires in COVID-19. The protocol was immunoSEQ multiplex PCR, while the TCRdb copy is restricted to in-frame clones and leaves out a portion. The sample shows 200,000 to 250,000 clones, approximately 85% of them seen only once. Material: peripheral blood. All receptors derive from a woman in her 70s with COVID-19, enrolled during active disease. Each CDR3 is given with its conserved first and last residue. A D gene is named only where the DNA matches it firmly. Size is stated for part of the rows, as once, few or many counts, or as a class when the clone is expanded.

j_call: TRBJ2-7
v_call: TRBV13
clone_size: .
d_call: TRBD2
cdr3_aa: CASSIFSAGGYEQYF
cdr3_nt: TGTGCCAGCAGCATATTTTCAGCGGGAGGGTACGAGCAGTACTTC

j_call: TRBJ1-2
v_call: TRBV28
clone_size: .
d_call: TRBD1
cdr3_aa: CASSFQGAANYGYTF
cdr3_nt: TGTGCCAGCAGTTTCCAGGGGGCAGCTAACTATGGCTACACCTTC

j_call: TRBJ1-5
v_call: TRBV30
clone_size: once
d_call: .
cdr3_aa: CAWSHREGQPQHF
cdr3_nt: TGTGCCTGGAGCCACAGAGAGGGTCAGCCCCAGCATTTT

j_call: TRBJ2-5
v_call: TRBV7-2
clone_size: few
d_call: TRBD1
cdr3_aa: CASSSPTGSPRTQYF
cdr3_nt: TGTGCCAGCAGCTCCCCGACAGGGTCCCCAAGGACCCAGTACTTC

j_call: TRBJ1-2
v_call: TRBV6-6
clone_size: .
d_call: .
cdr3_aa: CASKAPERGYTF
cdr3_nt: TGTGCCAGCAAGGCCCCCGAGAGGGGCTACACCTTC

j_call: TRBJ2-1
v_call: TRBV9
clone_size: .
d_call: TRBD2
cdr3_aa: CASSVSGTSRGNEQFF
cdr3_nt: TGTGCCAGCAGCGTCTCCGGGACTAGCAGGGGCAATGAGCAGTTCTTC

j_call: TRBJ1-1
v_call: TRBV5-1
clone_size: .
d_call: TRBD1
cdr3_aa: CASSGQGGDTEAFF
cdr3_nt: TGCGCCAGCAGCGGACAGGGAGGGGACACTGAAGCTTTCTTT

j_call: TRBJ1-5
v_call: TRBV19
clone_size: .
d_call: .
cdr3_aa: CASRTFQGNLVGPQHF
cdr3_nt: TGTGCCAGTAGGACCTTTCAGGGAAACTTGGTCGGGCCCCAGCATTTT

j_call: TRBJ1-5
v_call: TRBV12-3/TRBV12-4
clone_size: few
d_call: .
cdr3_aa: CASSSRGPGPQHF
cdr3_nt: TGTGCCAGCAGCTCCAGGGGCCCGGGGCCCCAGCATTTT

j_call: TRBJ2-5
v_call: TRBV2
clone_size: .
d_call: TRBD2
cdr3_aa: CASSRGLAGVKTQYF
cdr3_nt: TGTGCCAGCAGTCGCGGACTAGCGGGAGTGAAGACCCAGTACTTC

j_call: TRBJ2-7
v_call: TRBV5-6
clone_size: .
d_call: .
cdr3_aa: CASSLWSGEQYF
cdr3_nt: TGTGCCAGCAGCTTGTGGTCGGGCGAGCAGTACTTC

j_call: TRBJ1-1
v_call: TRBV7-9
clone_size: .
d_call: .
cdr3_aa: CASSLEQGSTEAFF
cdr3_nt: TGTGCCAGCAGCTTAGAGCAGGGTTCCACTGAAGCTTTCTTT

j_call: TRBJ2-7
v_call: TRBV19
clone_size: .
d_call: TRBD1
cdr3_aa: CATNSDRDGSYEQYF
cdr3_nt: TGTGCCACCAATTCGGACAGGGACGGCTCCTACGAGCAGTACTTC

j_call: TRBJ1-2
v_call: TRBV6-2/TRBV6-3
clone_size: .
d_call: .
cdr3_aa: CASSLRGQNYGYTF
cdr3_nt: TGTGCCAGCAGTCTCAGGGGACAAAACTATGGCTACACCTTC

j_call: TRBJ1-5
v_call: TRBV7-2
clone_size: few
d_call: .
cdr3_aa: CASSLERQGNQPQHF
cdr3_nt: TGTGCCAGCAGCTTAGAGAGACAGGGCAATCAGCCCCAGCATTTT

j_call: TRBJ2-2
v_call: TRBV6-5
clone_size: .
d_call: TRBD1
cdr3_aa: CASSNTGGTGELFF
cdr3_nt: TGTGCCAGCAGCAATACAGGGGGCACCGGGGAGCTGTTTTTT

j_call: TRBJ1-2
v_call: TRBV28
clone_size: .
d_call: .
cdr3_aa: CASSLGRGGYGYTF
cdr3_nt: TGTGCCAGCAGTTTAGGGAGGGGAGGCTATGGCTACACCTTC